These 26 T cell receptor beta chains originate from one sample sequenced in a study of human CD8 memory T cell subsets. The TCR beta sequencing libraries came from UMI-labeled 5' RACE. Using the 5' RACE reads, TCRdb records one entry per CDR3 protein without DNA. The sample has about 3,200 distinct CDR3 sequences; the top ten hold 33%. The specimen sequenced was CD8+ T cells from PBMCs. The receptor set was obtained from a human donor in good health.

The chain employs TRBV9 and TRBJ2-1; TCRdb's D call, TRBD1, is unchecked because there is no DNA. The CDR3 is made up of 15 amino acids. Looked up from germline, CDR1 is SGDLS and CDR2 is YYNGEE. The CDR3 here is CASSSQGSAHNEQFF.

The chain couples TRBV14 to TRBJ2-1; TCRdb lists TRBD2, though no DNA is available to test this call. CDR3 size: 16 residues. Germline CDR1 is SGHDN and CDR2 is FVKESK. The CDR3 region is CASSVGLAGAYNEQFF. The variable domain in full, with the rest retrieved from reference TRBV14 and TRBJ2-1, is EAGVTQFPSHSVIEKGQTVTLRCDPISGHDNLYWYRRVMGKEIKFLLHFVKESKQDESGMPNNRFLAERTGGTYSTLKVQPAELEDSGVYFCASSVGLAGAYNEQFFGPGTRLTVL.

The rearrangement joins TRBV6-2 or TRBV6-3 to TRBJ2-1; the TCRdb call, TRBD2, lacks DNA for checking. The CDR3 contains 14 residues. Per germline, CDR1 MNHEY and CDR2 SVGEGT. The CDR3 is CASSASGGADEQFF.

The CDR3 loop reads CASSVSYNEQFF. The genes are TRBV28 and TRBJ2-1; TCRdb's D gene call, TRBD1, goes unchecked for lack of DNA. CDR3 length: 12 amino acids. CDR1 is MDHEN, CDR2 SYDVKM, per germline.

This clonotype is deemed medium-sized by its frequency. The chain uses TRBV20-1 and TRBJ2-1; TCRdb outputs TRBD2, but without DNA this stays unchecked. CDR3 length equals 17 residues. Germline V lookup: CDR1 DFQATT, CDR2 SNEGSKA (reference sequence). The CDR3 region is CSARALNPSGVYNEQFF.

Frequency places this clonotype as medium-sized. The gene calls are TRBV24-1 and TRBJ2-5; no DNA is available, so the TRBD1 call from TCRdb remains unchecked. The germline V gene has CDR1 KGHDR and CDR2 SFDVKD. There are 14 residues in the CDR3. CDR3 sequence reads: CATSDLDNQETQYF.

The chain couples TRBV28 to TRBJ2-1; TCRdb selects TRBD1, and the lack of DNA leaves this call unchecked. CDR3 length equals 14 residues. Germline-derived CDR1 and CDR2 are MDHEN and SYDVKM. This CDR3 is CASSPRTGVNEQFF. The entire variable domain, with the rest obtained from reference TRBV28 and TRBJ2-1, is as follows: DVKVTQSSRYLVKRTGEKVFLECVQDMDHENMFWYRQDPGLGLRLIYFSYDVKMKEKGDIPEGYSVSREKKERFSLILESASTNQTSMYLCASSPRTGVNEQFFGPGTRLTVL.

The rearrangement links TRBV27 to TRBJ2-3; the D call of TRBD2 rests on TCRdb alone, since no DNA is present to check it. CDR3 size: 17 residues. Germline CDR1 reads MNHEY; CDR2 reads SMNVEV (reference sequence). CDR3 protein: CASSSPGLAGVVDTQYF.

The chain uses TRBV29-1 and TRBJ2-7. Germline values: CDR1 SQVTM, CDR2 ANQGSEA. The length of the CDR3 is 15 residues. The CDR3 region is CSVEDGTTSYYEQYF.

According to its frequency, this clonotype is medium-sized. The J gene is TRBJ2-7, the V gene TRBV13; TCRdb's assignment of TRBD2 cannot be checked, as there is no DNA. CDR3 length equals 14 residues. Germline loops: CDR1 PRHDT, CDR2 FYEKMQ (reference sequence). The CDR3 sequence is CASSFGVAGGEQYF.

The chain uses TRBV28 and TRBJ2-7; no DNA is available, so the TRBD2 call from TCRdb remains unchecked. Germline loops: CDR1 MDHEN, CDR2 SYDVKM. The CDR3 totals 13 residues. The CDR3 loop reads CASSLAGTYEQYF.

The chain couples TRBV15 to TRBJ2-5. This CDR3 spans 17 amino acids. Germline assignment: CDR1 LNHNV and CDR2 YYDKDF (reference sequence). The CDR3 is CATSRELGRLFQETQYF.

The rearrangement joins TRBV14 to TRBJ2-7. Per germline, CDR1 SGHDN and CDR2 FVKESK. The CDR3 loop spans 14 amino acids. The CDR3 is CASSQGRLFYEQYF.

The gene calls are TRBV7-2 and TRBJ2-1; TCRdb's D call, TRBD1, is unchecked because there is no DNA. Germline CDR1 reads SGHTA; CDR2 reads FQGNSA. There are 13 residues in the CDR3. The CDR3 protein is CASRPRGAYEQFF.

The chain has TRBV29-1 and TRBJ1-1; TCRdb's D gene call, TRBD1, goes unchecked for lack of DNA. CDR1 SQVTM and CDR2 ANQGSEA come from the germline V gene. The CDR3 runs 13 residues. Here the CDR3 reads CSVNDRGKTEAFF. Supplemented by reference TRBV29-1 and TRBJ1-1, the full variable domain reads SAVISQKPSRDICQRGTSLTIQCQVDSQVTMMFWYRQQPGQSLTLIATANQGSEATYESGFVIDKFPISRPNLTFSTLTVSNMSPEDSSIYLCSVNDRGKTEAFFGQGTRLTVV.

This clonotype is identified as medium-sized from frequency. The chain recombines TRBV4-3 with TRBJ2-7; as DNA is missing, the TRBD1 call by TCRdb cannot be tested. Germline V gene data show CDR1 as LGHNA and CDR2 as YSLEER. The CDR3 totals 15 residues. The CDR3 sequence is CASSQEIAGAYEQYF.

Its frequency marks this clonotype as medium-sized. The gene calls are TRBV20-1 and TRBJ2-1; TCRdb names TRBD2, which stays unverified in the absence of DNA. The CDR3 totals 13 residues. CDR1 is DFQATT, CDR2 SNEGSKA, per germline (reference sequence). Here the CDR3 reads CSARWLADNEQFF.

This chain connects TRBV24-1 to TRBJ2-1; as DNA is missing, the TRBD1 call by TCRdb cannot be tested. CDR3 length: 14 residues. Germline CDR1 reads KGHDR; CDR2 reads SFDVKD. The CDR3 protein is CATSDLTGKNEQFF.

The CDR3 is CASSFRSYEQYF. This chain links TRBV11-2 with TRBJ2-7. Per germline, CDR1 SGHAT and CDR2 FQNNGV. This CDR3 is built from 12 residues.

In terms of frequency, this clonotype is medium-sized (0.01 to 0.1%). The rearrangement joins TRBV12-3 or TRBV12-4 to TRBJ1-4; no DNA is available, so the TRBD1 call from TCRdb remains unchecked. CDR3 size: 15 residues. The CDR3 sequence is CASSRWGVGNEKLFF.

The chain joins TRBV30 to TRBJ1-1; TCRdb calls TRBD1, which cannot be checked without DNA. Germline CDR1 GTSNPN, CDR2 SVGIG (reference sequence). The CDR3 is 11 amino acids. The CDR3 reads CAWSRGVEAFF. Variable domain in full (rest from reference TRBV30 and TRBJ1-1): SQTIHQWPATLVQPVGSPLSLECTVEGTSNPNLYWYRQAAGRGLQLLFYSVGIGQISSEVPQNLSASRPQDRQFILSSKKLLLSDSGFYLCAWSRGVEAFFGQGTRLTVV.

Measured by frequency, this clonotype is medium-sized. The chain has TRBV3-1 and TRBJ2-3; TCRdb names TRBD1, which stays unverified in the absence of DNA. CDR1 is LGHDT and CDR2 is YNNKEL in the germline V gene (reference sequence). This CDR3 is built from 16 residues. This CDR3 is CASSQVFGGSTDTQYF.

By frequency, this clonotype registers medium-sized. The chain uses TRBV2 and TRBJ1-5; TCRdb selects TRBD1, and the lack of DNA leaves this call unchecked. Per the germline V gene, CDR1 is SNHLY and CDR2 is FYNNEI. The CDR3 has 14 residues. The chain's CDR3 is CASRITGEVQPQHF.

According to its frequency, this clonotype is medium-sized. The chain carries TRBV12-3 or TRBV12-4 and TRBJ2-3; the TCRdb D gene call, TRBD1, has no DNA to confirm it. This CDR3 has 14 amino acids. CDR3 protein: CASSQTGFVDTQYF.

V is TRBV3-1 and J is TRBJ2-7. Germline V gives CDR1 LGHDT, CDR2 YNNKEL (reference sequence). CDR3 length: 12 residues. This chain's CDR3 is CASSQDLYEQYF.

This clonotype registers medium-sized by frequency. The gene calls are TRBV29-1 and TRBJ2-5; the D call of TRBD2 rests on TCRdb alone, since no DNA is present to check it. There are 15 residues in the CDR3. Germline V gene sequence: CDR1 SQVTM, CDR2 ANQGSEA. CDR3 sequence reads: CSVRPGLADSETQYF.